The source of this T cell receptor (beta chain) is a study of cytomegalovirus exposure and HLA in healthy donors. 60 Vbeta and 13 Jbeta primers were used in PCR. Libraries were prepared by immunoSEQ multiplex PCR; TCRdb keeps only in-frame clonotypes and omits some of them. Of roughly 190,000 clones in the sample, 65% to 85% were seen once. The source material was PBMCs. The sequence was obtained from a female donor in good health and CMV-seronegative.

The CDR3 protein is CASSLDPGRFYEQYF. The CDR3, as DNA: TGTGCCAGCAGCTTAGATCCGGGGAGATTCTACGAGCAGTACTTC. V and J are TRBV7-8 and TRBJ2-7; a possible D gene is TRBD2 (5 bases). The germline V gene encodes CDR1 SGHVS and CDR2 FQNEAQ. The CDR3 sequence is 15 residues long. V lost 1 base and J lost 3, with 13 bases in between.